This T cell receptor beta chain emerged from a study of blood T cells in healthy people across ages. The wider study: Template switching retrieved approximately one barcoded beta molecule for each two T cells.

The CDR3 loop spans 15 amino acids. After removal of 1 base from V and 4 bases from J, the junction contained 6 bases not matched to a gene. CDR1 and CDR2 from the germline V gene are SGHRS and YFSETQ. This clonotype was observed a handful of times. Collection of about 9.4 milliliters of peripheral blood was performed for each donor. For the second PCR, which ran for roughly 7 to 11 cycles, a sample-barcoded 5' primer and a J-beta primer mix were used. Each CDR3 protein gets one entry after TCRdb re-called the 5' RACE reads with MiXCR. The profile shows around 1,000,000 distinct CDR3 sequences, 30% to 40% of them singletons.

V usage is TRBV5-1 and J usage is TRBJ2-5, with TRBD1 matching over 8 bases. The sequencing input was blood. The TCR was taken from a man younger than 30 in good health. The CDR3 loop reads CASSLNPGGRETQYF. Here the CDR3 DNA reads TGCGCCAGCAGCTTGAACCCAGGGGGCCGAGAGACCCAGTACTTC. The whole variable domain, remainder taken from reference TRBV5-1 and TRBJ2-5, is KAGVTQTPRYLIKTRGQQVTLSCSPISGHRSVSWYQQTPGQGLQFLFEYFSETQRNKGNFPGRFSGRQFSNSRSEMNVSTLELGDSALYLCASSLNPGGRETQYFGPGTRLLVL.